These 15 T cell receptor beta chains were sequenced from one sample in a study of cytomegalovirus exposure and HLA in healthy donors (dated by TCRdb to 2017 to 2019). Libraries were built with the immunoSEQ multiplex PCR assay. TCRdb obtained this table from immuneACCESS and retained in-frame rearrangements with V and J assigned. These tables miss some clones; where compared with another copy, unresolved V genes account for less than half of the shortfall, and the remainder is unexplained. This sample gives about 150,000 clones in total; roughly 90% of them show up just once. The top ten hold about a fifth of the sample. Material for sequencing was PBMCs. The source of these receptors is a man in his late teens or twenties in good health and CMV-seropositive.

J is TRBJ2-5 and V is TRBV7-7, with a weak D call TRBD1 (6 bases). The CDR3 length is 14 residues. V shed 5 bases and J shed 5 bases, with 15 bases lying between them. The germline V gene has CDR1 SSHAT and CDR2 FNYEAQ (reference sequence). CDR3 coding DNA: TGTGCCAGCAGCCCCCTGGGTGGGGGCGAGACCCAGTACTTC. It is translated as CASSPLGGGETQYF. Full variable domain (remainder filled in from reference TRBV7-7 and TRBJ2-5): GAGVSQSPRYKVTKRGQDVTLRCDPISSHATLYWYQQALGQGPEFLTYFNYEAQPDKSGLPSDRFSAERPEGSISTLTIQRTEQRDSAMYRCASSPLGGGETQYFGPGTRLLVL.

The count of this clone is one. CDR3 DNA: TGCGCCAGCAGCCAAGATTGGGGAGGAATTTCACCCCTCCACTTT. Its translation: CASSQDWGGISPLHF. J is TRBJ1-6 and V is TRBV4-3; D is ambiguous. CDR1 and CDR2 (germline): LGHNA, YSLEER. CDR3 size: 15 residues. V was clipped by 0 bases and J by 9 bases, with 12 bases between them.

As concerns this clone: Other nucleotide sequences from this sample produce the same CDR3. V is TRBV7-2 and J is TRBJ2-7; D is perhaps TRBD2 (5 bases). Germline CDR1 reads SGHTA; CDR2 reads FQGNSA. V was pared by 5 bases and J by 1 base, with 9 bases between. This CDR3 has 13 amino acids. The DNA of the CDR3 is TGTGCCAGCAGCCGGACGGGATCCTACGAGCAGTACTTC. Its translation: CASSRTGSYEQYF.

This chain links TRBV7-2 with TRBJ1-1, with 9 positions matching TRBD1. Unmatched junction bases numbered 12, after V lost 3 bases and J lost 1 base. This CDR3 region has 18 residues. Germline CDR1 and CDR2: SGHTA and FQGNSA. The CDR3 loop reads CASSFRDRVHITNTEAFF. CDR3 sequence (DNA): TGTGCCAGCAGCTTCCGGGACAGGGTCCACATCACGAACACTGAAGCTTTCTTT.

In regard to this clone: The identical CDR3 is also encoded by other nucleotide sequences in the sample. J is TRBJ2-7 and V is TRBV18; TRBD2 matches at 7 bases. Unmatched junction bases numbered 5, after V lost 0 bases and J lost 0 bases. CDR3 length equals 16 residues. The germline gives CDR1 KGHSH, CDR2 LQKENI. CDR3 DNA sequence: TGTGCCAGCTCACCACCGGGGGGGAGAGGCTCCTACGAGCAGTACTTC. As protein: CASSPPGGRGSYEQYF.

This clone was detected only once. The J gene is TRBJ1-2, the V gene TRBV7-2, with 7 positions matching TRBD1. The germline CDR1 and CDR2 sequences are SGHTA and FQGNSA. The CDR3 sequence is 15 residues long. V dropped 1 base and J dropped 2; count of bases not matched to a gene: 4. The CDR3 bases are TGTGCCAGCAGCTTAGAAACAGGGGAGAACTATGGCTACACCTTC. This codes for CASSLETGENYGYTF.

CDR3 coding DNA: TGTGCCAGCACCCCCCTGGGTGCGGGGACGGCGGGGACTGAAGCTTTCTTT. Amino acid sequence: CASTPLGAGTAGTEAFF. The chain joins TRBV27 to TRBJ1-1, with a tentative D call TRBD1 (5 bases). This CDR3 has 17 residues. Germline V gene lookup returns CDR1 MNHEY and CDR2 SMNVEV (reference sequence). Trimming left V 7 bases short and J 5 bases short, with 26 bases between.

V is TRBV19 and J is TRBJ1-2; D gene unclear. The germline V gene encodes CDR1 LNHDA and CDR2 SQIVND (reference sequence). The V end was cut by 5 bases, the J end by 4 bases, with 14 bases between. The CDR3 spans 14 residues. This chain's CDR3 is CASSARRGLYGYTF. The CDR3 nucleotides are TGTGCCAGTAGTGCCCGACGAGGACTCTATGGCTACACCTTC.

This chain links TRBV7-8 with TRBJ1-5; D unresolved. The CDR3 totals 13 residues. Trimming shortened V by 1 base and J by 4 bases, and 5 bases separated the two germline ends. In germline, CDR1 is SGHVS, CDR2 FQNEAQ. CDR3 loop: CASSLGANQPQHF. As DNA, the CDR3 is TGTGCCAGCAGCTTAGGGGCTAATCAGCCCCAGCATTTT.

The CDR3 DNA follows: TGTGCCATCAGCCTTAGCGGGAACTCCTACGAGCAGTACTTC. Translation gives CAISLSGNSYEQYF. V and J are TRBV10-3 and TRBJ2-7; TRBD2 matches 8 bases. Germline V gene sequence: CDR1 ENHRY, CDR2 SYGVKD. Trimming took 6 bases from V and 0 from J; bases not matched to a gene: 4. The CDR3 extends over 14 amino acids.

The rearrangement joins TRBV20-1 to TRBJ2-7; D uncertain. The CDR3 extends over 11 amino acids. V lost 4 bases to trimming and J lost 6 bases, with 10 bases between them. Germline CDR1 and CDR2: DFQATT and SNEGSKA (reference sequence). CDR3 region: CSATTYFEQYF. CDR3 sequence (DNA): TGCAGTGCTACGACATATTTCGAGCAGTACTTC.

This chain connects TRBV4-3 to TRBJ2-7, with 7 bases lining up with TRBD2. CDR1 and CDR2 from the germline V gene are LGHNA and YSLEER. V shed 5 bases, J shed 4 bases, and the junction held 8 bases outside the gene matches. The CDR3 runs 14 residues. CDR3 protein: CASSGRGGIYEQYF. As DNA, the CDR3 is TGCGCCAGCAGCGGGAGGGGAGGGATTTACGAGCAGTACTTC.

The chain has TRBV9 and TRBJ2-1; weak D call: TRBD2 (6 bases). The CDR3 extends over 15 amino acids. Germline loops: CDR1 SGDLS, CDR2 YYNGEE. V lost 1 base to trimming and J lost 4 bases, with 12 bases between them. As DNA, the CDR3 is TGTGCCAGCAGCGTATCGCGGGGAGGATACAATGAGCAGTTCTTC. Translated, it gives CASSVSRGGYNEQFF.

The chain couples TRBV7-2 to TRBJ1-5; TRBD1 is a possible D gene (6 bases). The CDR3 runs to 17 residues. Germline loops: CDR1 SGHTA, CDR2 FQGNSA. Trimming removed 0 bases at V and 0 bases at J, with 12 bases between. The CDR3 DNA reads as TGTGCCAGCAGCTTAGCCCGGGGGGGCTATAGCAATCAGCCCCAGCATTTT. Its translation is CASSLARGGYSNQPQHF.

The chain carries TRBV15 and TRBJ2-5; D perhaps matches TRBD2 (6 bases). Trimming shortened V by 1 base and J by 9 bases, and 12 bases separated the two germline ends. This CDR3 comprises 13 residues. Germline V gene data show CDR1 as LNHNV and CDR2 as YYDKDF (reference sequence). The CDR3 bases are TGTGCCACCAGCAGAGTCCGGAGGGACCCCCAGTACTTC. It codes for CATSRVRRDPQYF. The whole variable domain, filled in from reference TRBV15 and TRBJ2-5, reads DAMVIQNPRYQVTQFGKPVTLSCSQTLNHNVMYWYQQKSSQAPKLLFHYYDKDFNNEADTPDNFQSRRPNTSFCFLDIRSPGLGDTAMYLCATSRVRRDPQYFGPGTRLLVL.